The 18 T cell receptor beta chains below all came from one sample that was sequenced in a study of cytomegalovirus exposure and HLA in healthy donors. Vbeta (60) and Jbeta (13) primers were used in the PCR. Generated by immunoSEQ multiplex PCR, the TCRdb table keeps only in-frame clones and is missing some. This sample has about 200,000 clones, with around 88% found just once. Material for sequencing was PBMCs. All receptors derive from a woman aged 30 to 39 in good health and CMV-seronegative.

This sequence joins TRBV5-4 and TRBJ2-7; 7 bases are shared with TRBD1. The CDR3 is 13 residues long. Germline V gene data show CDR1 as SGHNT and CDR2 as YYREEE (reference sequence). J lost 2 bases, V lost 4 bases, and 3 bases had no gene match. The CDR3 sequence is CASSRQGTYEQYF. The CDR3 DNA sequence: TGTGCCAGCAGCCGACAGGGAACCTACGAGCAGTACTTC.

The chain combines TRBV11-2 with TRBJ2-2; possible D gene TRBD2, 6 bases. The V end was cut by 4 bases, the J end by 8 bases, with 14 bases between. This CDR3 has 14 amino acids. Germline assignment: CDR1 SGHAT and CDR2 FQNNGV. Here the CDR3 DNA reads TGTGCCAGCAGCTGGGACTCTACCACGGGGGAGCTGTTTTTT. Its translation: CASSWDSTTGELFF.

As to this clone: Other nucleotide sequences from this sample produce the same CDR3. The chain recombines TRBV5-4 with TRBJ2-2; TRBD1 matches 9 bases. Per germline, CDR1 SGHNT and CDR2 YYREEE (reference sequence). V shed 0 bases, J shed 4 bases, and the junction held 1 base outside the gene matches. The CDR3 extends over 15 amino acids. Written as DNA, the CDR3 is TGTGCCAGCAGCTTGGACAGGGGGCGCACCGGGGAGCTGTTTTTT. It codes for CASSLDRGRTGELFF.

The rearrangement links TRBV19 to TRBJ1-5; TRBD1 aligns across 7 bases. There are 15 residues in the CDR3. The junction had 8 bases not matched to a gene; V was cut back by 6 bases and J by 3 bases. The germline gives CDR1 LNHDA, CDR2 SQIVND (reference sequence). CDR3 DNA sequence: TGTGCCAGTAGACCTTGGGACAGAATCAATCAGCCCCAGCATTTT. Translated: CASRPWDRINQPQHF.

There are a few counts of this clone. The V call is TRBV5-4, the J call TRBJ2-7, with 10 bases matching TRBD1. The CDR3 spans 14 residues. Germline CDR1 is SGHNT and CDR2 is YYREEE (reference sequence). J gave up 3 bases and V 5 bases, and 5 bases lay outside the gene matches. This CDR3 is CASRRQGAGYEQYF. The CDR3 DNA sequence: TGTGCCAGCAGAAGACAGGGGGCGGGCTACGAGCAGTACTTC.

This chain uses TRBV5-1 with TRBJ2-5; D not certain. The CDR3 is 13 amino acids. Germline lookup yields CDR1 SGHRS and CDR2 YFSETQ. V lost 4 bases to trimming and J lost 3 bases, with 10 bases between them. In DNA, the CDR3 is TGCGCCAGCAGCCCGGGTGGCGAAGAGACCCAGTACTTC. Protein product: CASSPGGEETQYF.

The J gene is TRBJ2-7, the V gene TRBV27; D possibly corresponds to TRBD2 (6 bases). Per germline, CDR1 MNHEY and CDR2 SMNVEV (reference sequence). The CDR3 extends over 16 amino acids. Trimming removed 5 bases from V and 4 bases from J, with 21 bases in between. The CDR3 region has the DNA TGTGCCAGCAGTGCCGGACTACCAATATTAGGATACGAGCAGTACTTC. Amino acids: CASSAGLPILGYEQYF.

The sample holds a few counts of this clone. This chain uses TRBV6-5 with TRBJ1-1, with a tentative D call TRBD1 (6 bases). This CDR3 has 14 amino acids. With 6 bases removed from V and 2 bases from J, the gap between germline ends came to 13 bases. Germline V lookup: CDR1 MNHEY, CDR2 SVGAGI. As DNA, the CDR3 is TGTGCCAGCAGAGCCGGACAGAGTAACACTGAAGCTTTCTTT. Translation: CASRAGQSNTEAFF.

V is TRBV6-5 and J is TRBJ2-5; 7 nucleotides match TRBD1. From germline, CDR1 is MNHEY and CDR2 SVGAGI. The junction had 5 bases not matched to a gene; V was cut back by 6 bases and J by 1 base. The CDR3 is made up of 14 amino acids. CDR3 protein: CASSPDRVQETQYF. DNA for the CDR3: TGTGCCAGCAGCCCCGACAGGGTCCAAGAGACCCAGTACTTC.

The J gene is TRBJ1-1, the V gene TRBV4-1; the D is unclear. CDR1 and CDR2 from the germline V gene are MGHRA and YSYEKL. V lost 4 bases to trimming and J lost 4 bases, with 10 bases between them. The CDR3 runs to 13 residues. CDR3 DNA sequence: TGCGCCAGCAGCCCGCCTCGGGGCACTGAAGCTTTCTTT. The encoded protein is CASSPPRGTEAFF.

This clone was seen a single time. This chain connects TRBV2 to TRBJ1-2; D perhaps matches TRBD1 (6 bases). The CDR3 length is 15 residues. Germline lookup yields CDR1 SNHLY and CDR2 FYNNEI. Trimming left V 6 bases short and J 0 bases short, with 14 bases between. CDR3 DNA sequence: TGTGCCAGCAGGGGGACATTGGAGACTAACTATGGCTACACCTTC. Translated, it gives CASRGTLETNYGYTF.

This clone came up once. The CDR3 DNA reads as TGCGCCAGCAGTGTGTACAGGGGCAGCAATCAGCCCCAGCATTTT. This gives the protein CASSVYRGSNQPQHF. V usage is TRBV10-1 and J usage is TRBJ1-5, with TRBD1 identical over 7 bases. Germline assignment: CDR1 WNHNN and CDR2 SYGVQD (reference sequence). Trimming cost V 4 bases and J 1 base; bases outside gene matches: 4. The CDR3 sequence is 15 residues long.

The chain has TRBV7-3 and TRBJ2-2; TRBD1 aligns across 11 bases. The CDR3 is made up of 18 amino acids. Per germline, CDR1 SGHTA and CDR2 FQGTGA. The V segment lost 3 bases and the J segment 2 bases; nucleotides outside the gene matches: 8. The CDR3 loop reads CASSLRGQGGINTGELFF. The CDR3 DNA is TGTGCCAGCAGCTTGCGGGGACAGGGGGGAATTAACACCGGGGAGCTGTTTTTT.

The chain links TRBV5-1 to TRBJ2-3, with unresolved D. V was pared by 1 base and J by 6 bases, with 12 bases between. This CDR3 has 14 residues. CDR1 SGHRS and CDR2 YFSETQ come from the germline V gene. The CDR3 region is CASSLIPGADTQYF. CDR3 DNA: TGCGCCAGCAGCTTGATACCGGGTGCGGATACGCAGTATTTT.

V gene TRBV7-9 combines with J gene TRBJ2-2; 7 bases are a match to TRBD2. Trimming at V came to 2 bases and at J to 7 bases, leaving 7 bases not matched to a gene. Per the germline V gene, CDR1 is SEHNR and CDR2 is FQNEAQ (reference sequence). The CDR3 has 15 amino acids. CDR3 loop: CASSLREGYSGELFF. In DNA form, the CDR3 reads TGTGCCAGCAGCTTAAGGGAGGGCTACAGCGGGGAGCTGTTTTTT.

The CDR3 nucleotides are TGTGCCAGCAGCCCCGGGGGGGATCAGAGGAGTGAGCAGTTCTTC. Its protein product is CASSPGGDQRSEQFF. The genes are TRBV7-3 and TRBJ2-1; 8 nucleotides match TRBD2. J was trimmed by 9 bases and V by 5 bases; bases with no gene match: 12. CDR1 is SGHTA, CDR2 FQGTGA, per germline. This CDR3 region has 15 residues.

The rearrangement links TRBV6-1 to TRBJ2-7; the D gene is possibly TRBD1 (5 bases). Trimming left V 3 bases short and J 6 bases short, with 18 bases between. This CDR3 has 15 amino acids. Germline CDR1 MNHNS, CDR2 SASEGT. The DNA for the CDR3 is TGTGCCAGCAGTGATATGTTTGGGGCTAGGAGCGAGCAGTACTTC. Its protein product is CASSDMFGARSEQYF.

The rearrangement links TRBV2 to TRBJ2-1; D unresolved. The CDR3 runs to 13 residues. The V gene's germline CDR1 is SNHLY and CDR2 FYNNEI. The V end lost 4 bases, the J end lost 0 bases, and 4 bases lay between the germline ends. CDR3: CASSALSYNEQFF. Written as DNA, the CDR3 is TGTGCCAGCAGTGCACTCTCCTACAATGAGCAGTTCTTC.